This T cell receptor (beta chain) is drawn from a study of control samples from healthy donors and cancer patients (TCRdb year 2020). Library method: the immunoSEQ multiplex PCR assay. TCRdb's version of the immuneACCESS table is confined to in-frame rearrangements and falls short of the full clone set. An unresolved V gene accounts for under half of the shortfall where checked; the remainder is of unknown origin. The sample yields about 86,000 clones; about 89% were counted once. The top ten constitute about 10% of the sample. From its cysteine to its phenylalanine, the CDR3 spans 15 amino acids. Only the CDR3 portion is preserved as DNA: 45 bases, with reading frame beginning at the first base. CDR1 and CDR2, per the germline V gene, are SGHTA and FQGNSA. V is cut back by 6 bases and J by 3 bases, with 3 bases in the junction unmatched. About this clone itself: Its antigen is still unknown. The record has no base qualities; no much larger clone is one base away.

This receptor was identified in a woman aged 45-65 years with colorectal cancer. The chain links TRBV7-2 with TRBJ2-3, and 13 bases in between align with TRBD2. Sequencing was carried out using PBMCs. The CDR3 protein is CASRGTSGETDTQYF. The DNA sequence follows: TGTGCCAGCAGGGGGACTAGCGGGGAAACAGATACGCAGTATTTT.